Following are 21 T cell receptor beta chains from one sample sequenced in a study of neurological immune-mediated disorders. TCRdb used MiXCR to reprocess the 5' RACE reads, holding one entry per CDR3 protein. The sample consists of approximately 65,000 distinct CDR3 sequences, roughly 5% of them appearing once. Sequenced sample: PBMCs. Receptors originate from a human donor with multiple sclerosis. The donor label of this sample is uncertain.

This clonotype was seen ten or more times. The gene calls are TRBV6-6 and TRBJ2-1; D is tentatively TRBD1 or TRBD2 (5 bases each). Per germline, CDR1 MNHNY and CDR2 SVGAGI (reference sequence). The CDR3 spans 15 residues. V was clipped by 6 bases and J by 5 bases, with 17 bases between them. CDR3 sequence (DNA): TGTGCCAGCAGCCTACTAGGGGCAGGGAACAATGAGCAGTTCTTC. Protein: CASSLLGAGNNEQFF.

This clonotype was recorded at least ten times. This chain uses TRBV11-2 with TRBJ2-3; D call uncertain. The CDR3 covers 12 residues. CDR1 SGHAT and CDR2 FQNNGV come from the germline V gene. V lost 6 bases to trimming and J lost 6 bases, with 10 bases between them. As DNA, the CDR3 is TGTGCCAGCAGTATCAGTGGGGATACGCAGTATTTT. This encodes CASSISGDTQYF.

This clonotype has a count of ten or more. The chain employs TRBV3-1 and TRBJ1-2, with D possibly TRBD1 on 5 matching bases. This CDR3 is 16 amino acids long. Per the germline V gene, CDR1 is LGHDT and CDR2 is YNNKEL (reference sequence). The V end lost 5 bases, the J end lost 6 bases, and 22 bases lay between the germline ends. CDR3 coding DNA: TGTGCCAGCAGCGCAAATACGGGACTTCCCTCTAATGGCTACACCTTC. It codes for CASSANTGLPSNGYTF.

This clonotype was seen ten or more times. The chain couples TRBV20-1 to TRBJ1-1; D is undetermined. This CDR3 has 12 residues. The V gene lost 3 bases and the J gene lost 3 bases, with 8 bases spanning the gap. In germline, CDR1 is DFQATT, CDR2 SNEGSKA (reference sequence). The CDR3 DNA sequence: TGCAGTGCTAGGGCCCCAGACACTGAAGCTTTCTTT. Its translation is CSARAPDTEAFF.

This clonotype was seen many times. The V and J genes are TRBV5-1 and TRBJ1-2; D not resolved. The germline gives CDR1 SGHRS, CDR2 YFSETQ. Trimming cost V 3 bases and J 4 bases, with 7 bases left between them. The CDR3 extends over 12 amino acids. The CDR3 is CASSSALYGYTF. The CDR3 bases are TGCGCCAGCAGCTCGGCCCTCTATGGCTACACCTTC.

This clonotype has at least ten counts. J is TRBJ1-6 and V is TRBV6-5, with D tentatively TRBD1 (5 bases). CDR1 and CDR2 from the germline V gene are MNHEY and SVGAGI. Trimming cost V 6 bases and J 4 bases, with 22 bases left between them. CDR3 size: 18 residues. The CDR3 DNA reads TGTGCCAGCAGCACACGCGGAGTGGGGGACCAATATAATTCACCCCTCCACTTT. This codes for CASSTRGVGDQYNSPLHF.

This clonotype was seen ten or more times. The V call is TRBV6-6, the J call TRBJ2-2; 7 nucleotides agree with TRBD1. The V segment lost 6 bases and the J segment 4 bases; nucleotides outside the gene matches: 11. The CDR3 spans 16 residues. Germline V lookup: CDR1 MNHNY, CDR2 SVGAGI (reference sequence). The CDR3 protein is CASSYLEGASTGELFF. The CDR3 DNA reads TGTGCCAGCAGCTACCTTGAGGGGGCGAGCACCGGGGAGCTGTTTTTT.

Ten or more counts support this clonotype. The CDR3 is CASSRRGRGSYNEQFF. CDR3 sequence (DNA): TGTGCCAGCAGCCGGAGGGGGCGCGGATCCTACAATGAGCAGTTCTTC. This chain uses TRBV28 with TRBJ2-1; tentative D call: TRBD1 (7 bases). V dropped 6 bases and J dropped 1 base, with 16 bases sitting between them. The CDR3 runs to 16 residues. Germline V gene sequence: CDR1 MDHEN, CDR2 SYDVKM.

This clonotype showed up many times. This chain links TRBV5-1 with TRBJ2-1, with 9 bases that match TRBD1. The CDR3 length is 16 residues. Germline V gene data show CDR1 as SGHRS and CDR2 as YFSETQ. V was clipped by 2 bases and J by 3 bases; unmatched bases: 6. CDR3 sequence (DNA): TGCGCCAGCAGCTTAGGTCCGGGACAGGGCTACAATGAGCAGTTCTTC. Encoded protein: CASSLGPGQGYNEQFF. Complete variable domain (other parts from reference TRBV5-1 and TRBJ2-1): KAGVTQTPRYLIKTRGQQVTLSCSPISGHRSVSWYQQTPGQGLQFLFEYFSETQRNKGNFPGRFSGRQFSNSRSEMNVSTLELGDSALYLCASSLGPGQGYNEQFFGPGTRLTVL.

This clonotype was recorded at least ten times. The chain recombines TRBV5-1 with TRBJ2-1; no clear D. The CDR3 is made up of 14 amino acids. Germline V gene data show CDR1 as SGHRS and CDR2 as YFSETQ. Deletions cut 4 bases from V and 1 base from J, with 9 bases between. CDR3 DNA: TGCGCCAGCAGCCCTCCACGGTCCTACAATGAGCAGTTCTTC. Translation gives CASSPPRSYNEQFF.

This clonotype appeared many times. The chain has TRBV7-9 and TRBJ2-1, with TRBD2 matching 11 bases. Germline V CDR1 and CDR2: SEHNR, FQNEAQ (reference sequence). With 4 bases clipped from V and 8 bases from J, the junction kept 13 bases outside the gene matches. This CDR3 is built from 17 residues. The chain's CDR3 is CASSSLRASGGRDEQFF. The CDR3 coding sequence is TGTGCCAGCAGCTCCCTGAGGGCTAGCGGGGGGAGGGATGAGCAGTTCTTC.

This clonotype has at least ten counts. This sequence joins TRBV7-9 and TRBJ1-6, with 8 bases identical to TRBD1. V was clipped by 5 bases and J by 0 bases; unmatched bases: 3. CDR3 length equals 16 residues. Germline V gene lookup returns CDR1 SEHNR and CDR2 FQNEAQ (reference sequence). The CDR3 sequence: CASSPTGDSYNSPLHF. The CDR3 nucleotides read TGTGCCAGCAGCCCGACAGGGGACTCCTATAATTCACCCCTCCACTTT.

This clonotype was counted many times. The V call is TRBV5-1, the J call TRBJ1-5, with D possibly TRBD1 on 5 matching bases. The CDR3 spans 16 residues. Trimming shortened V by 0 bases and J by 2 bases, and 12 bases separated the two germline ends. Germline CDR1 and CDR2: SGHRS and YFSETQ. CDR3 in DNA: TGCGCCAGCAGCTTGGGACCGGCGGGGGGCAATCAGCCCCAGCATTTT. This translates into CASSLGPAGGNQPQHF.

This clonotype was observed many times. The CDR3 DNA reads TGTGCCACTAGGGACAGGGAAACTGAAGCTTTCTTT. Translating gives CATRDRETEAFF. J is TRBJ1-1 and V is TRBV10-3; 9 bases match TRBD1. The J segment lost 5 bases and the V segment lost 10 bases, leaving 5 bases of the junction unmatched. The CDR3 has 12 residues. The germline V gene encodes CDR1 ENHRY and CDR2 SYGVKD.

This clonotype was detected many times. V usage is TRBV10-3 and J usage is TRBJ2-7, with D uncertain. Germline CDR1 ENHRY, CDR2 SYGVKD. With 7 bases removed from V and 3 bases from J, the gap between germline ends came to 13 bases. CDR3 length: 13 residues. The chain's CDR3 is CAIMGQAGYEQYF. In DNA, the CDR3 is TGTGCCATCATGGGCCAGGCCGGCTACGAGCAGTACTTC.

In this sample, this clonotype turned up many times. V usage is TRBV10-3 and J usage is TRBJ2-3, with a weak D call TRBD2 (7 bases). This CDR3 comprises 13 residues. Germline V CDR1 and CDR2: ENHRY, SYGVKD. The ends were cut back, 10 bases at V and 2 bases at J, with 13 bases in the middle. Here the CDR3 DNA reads TGTGCCACCGAGGGGGGGAACACAGATACGCAGTATTTT. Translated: CATEGGNTDTQYF.

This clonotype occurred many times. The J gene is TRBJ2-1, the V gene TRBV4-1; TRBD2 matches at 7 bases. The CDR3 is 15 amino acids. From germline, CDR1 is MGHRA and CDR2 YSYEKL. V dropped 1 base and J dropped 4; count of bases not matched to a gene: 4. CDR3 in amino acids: CASSQATGGYNEQFF. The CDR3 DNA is TGCGCCAGCAGCCAAGCGACCGGGGGGTACAATGAGCAGTTCTTC.

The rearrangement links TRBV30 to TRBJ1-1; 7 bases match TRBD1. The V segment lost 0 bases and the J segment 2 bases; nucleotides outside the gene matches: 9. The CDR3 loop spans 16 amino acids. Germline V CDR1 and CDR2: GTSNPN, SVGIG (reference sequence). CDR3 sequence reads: CAWSVATIGGNTEAFF. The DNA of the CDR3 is TGTGCCTGGAGTGTAGCCACGATAGGGGGCAACACTGAAGCTTTCTTT. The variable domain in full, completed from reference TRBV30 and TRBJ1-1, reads SQTIHQWPATLVQPVGSPLSLECTVEGTSNPNLYWYRQAAGRGLQLLFYSVGIGQISSEVPQNLSASRPQDRQFILSSKKLLLSDSGFYLCAWSVATIGGNTEAFFGQGTRLTVV.

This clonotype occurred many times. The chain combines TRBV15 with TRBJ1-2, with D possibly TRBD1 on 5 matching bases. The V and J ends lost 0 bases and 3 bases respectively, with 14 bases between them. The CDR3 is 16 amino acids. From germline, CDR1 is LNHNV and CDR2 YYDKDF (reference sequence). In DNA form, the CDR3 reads TGTGCCACCAGCAGAGATCGGGAGGGGTCCTACTATGGCTACACCTTC. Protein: CATSRDREGSYYGYTF. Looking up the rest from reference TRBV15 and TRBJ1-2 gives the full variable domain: DAMVIQNPRYQVTQFGKPVTLSCSQTLNHNVMYWYQQKSSQAPKLLFHYYDKDFNNEADTPDNFQSRRPNTSFCFLDIRSPGLGDTAMYLCATSRDREGSYYGYTFGSGTRLTVV.

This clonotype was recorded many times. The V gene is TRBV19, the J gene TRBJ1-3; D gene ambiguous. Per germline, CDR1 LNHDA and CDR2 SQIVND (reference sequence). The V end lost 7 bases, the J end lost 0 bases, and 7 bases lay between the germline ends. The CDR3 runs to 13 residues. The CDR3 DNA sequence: TGTGCCAGTATGAGCCACTCTGGAAACACCATATATTTT. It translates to CASMSHSGNTIYF.

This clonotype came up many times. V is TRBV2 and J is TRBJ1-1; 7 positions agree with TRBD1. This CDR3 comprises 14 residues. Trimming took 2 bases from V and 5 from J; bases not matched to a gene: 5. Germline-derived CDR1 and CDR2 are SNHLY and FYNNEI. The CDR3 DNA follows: TGTGCCAGCAGTGAACTAGGGGGCGATACTGAAGCTTTCTTT. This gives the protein CASSELGGDTEAFF.